This record concerns one T cell receptor (beta chain) sequence. The antigen is unknown. The entry originates in a study of T cells in Graves' hyperthyroidism and ophthalmopathy. Overall study context: At initial diagnosis, before any treatment had begun, peripheral blood was obtained.

The study, taken as a whole, reports: Prediction of ophthalmopathy progression came a median around 6.5 months pre-onset. Blood samples included most of the expanded thyroid clonotypes exceeding 0.001.

The CDR3 totals 15 residues. Germline lookup yields CDR1 DFQATT and CDR2 SNEGSKA (reference sequence). The V and J ends lost 2 bases and 9 bases, in that order; junction bases with no gene match: 12. TCR beta CDR3 sequences were amplified from RNA transcripts. HTBI primers were used for first-round RT-PCR of the TCR CDR3. Each CDR3 protein gets one entry after TCRdb re-called the multiplex PCR reads with MiXCR. The table includes 380,000 or so distinct CDR3 sequences, about 19% detected once. The receptor was derived from a woman under 30 with Graves' hyperthyroidism. The sequenced material came from blood. The V and J genes are TRBV20-1 and TRBJ2-4, with TRBD2 matching over 8 bases. This CDR3 is CSARSIAGYYTIQYF. For the CDR3, the DNA is TGCAGTGCTAGATCGATAGCGGGGTACTATACCATTCAGTACTTC.